Below are 13 T cell receptor beta chains sequenced from a single sample in a study of blood T cell repertoires in COVID-19 (TCRdb year 2020). The library was made by the immunoSEQ multiplex PCR assay. TCRdb's version of the immuneACCESS table is confined to in-frame rearrangements and falls short of the full clone set. An unresolved V gene accounts for under half of the shortfall where checked; the remainder is of unknown origin. The sample table holds some 90,000 clones, of which over 75% were seen once. About 4.2% of the sample is in the top ten clones. Sequencing used peripheral blood. The source of these receptors is a man aged 55 to 70 with acute or convalescent COVID-19.

The V gene is TRBV29-1, the J gene TRBJ2-1; D ambiguous. Trimming took 4 bases from V and 15 from J, leaving 19 bases between them. This CDR3 contains 12 residues. Germline V gene sequence: CDR1 SQVTM, CDR2 ANQGSEA. CDR3 sequence: CSVGAHNPPWFF. CDR3 coding DNA: TGCAGCGTTGGGGCGCATAACCCCCCGTGGTTCTTC.

Only a few counts were recorded for this clone. V and J are TRBV27 and TRBJ1-1, with D possibly matching TRBD1 (6 bases). Germline-derived CDR1 and CDR2 are MNHEY and SMNVEV (reference sequence). Trimming shortened V by 2 bases and J by 1 base, and 11 bases separated the two germline ends. The CDR3 runs to 15 residues. The CDR3 here is CASSLRTQGNTEAFF. CDR3 DNA: TGTGCCAGCAGTTTAAGGACACAGGGGAACACTGAAGCTTTCTTT.

The chain couples TRBV28 to TRBJ2-1, with TRBD2 matching over 14 bases. CDR1 MDHEN and CDR2 SYDVKM come from the germline V gene. The CDR3 extends over 23 amino acids. Trimming at V came to 2 bases and at J to 8 bases, leaving 26 bases not matched to a gene. CDR3 in DNA: TGTGCCAGCAGTTTAGGAAGCCTGGTTGTCGTCTCCGGGACTAGCGGGAGATTAGATGAGCAGTTCTTC. Amino acids: CASSLGSLVVVSGTSGRLDEQFF. Together with reference TRBV28 and TRBJ2-1, the CDR3 gives the full variable domain: DVKVTQSSRYLVKRTGEKVFLECVQDMDHENMFWYRQDPGLGLRLIYFSYDVKMKEKGDIPEGYSVSREKKERFSLILESASTNQTSMYLCASSLGSLVVVSGTSGRLDEQFFGPGTRLTVL.

In its sample, this clone was seen a few times. The chain's CDR3 is CASSVVGQANEKLFF. The CDR3 region has the DNA TGCGCCAGCAGCGTGGTGGGGCAGGCAAATGAAAAACTGTTTTTT. The chain uses TRBV5-1 and TRBJ1-4; possibly TRBD1 for D (5 bases). The V gene lost 4 bases and the J gene lost 5 bases, with 15 bases spanning the gap. The CDR3 runs 15 residues. Germline CDR1 SGHRS, CDR2 YFSETQ. The entire variable domain, with the rest obtained from reference TRBV5-1 and TRBJ1-4, is as follows: KAGVTQTPRYLIKTRGQQVTLSCSPISGHRSVSWYQQTPGQGLQFLFEYFSETQRNKGNFPGRFSGRQFSNSRSEMNVSTLELGDSALYLCASSVVGQANEKLFFGSGTQLSVL.

This chain links TRBV3-1 (or the pseudogene TRBV3-2) with TRBJ1-5; D remains ambiguous. Trimming took off 1 base at V and 5 bases at J, with 6 bases between the two ends. Germline V gene sequence: CDR1 LGHDT, CDR2 YNNKEL (reference sequence). This CDR3 comprises 13 residues. The CDR3 DNA reads TGTGCCAGCAGCCAAGGCGGGGATCAGCCCCAGCATTTT. This sequence encodes CASSQGGDQPQHF.

V is TRBV5-4 and J is TRBJ2-5; TRBD1 matches at 7 bases. Trimming removed 5 bases from V and 2 bases from J; junction bases left unmatched: 12. The CDR3 runs 16 residues. CDR1 is SGHNT and CDR2 is YYREEE in the germline V gene (reference sequence). The CDR3 here is CASRPYRGTLQETQYF. For the CDR3, the DNA is TGTGCCAGCAGACCGTACAGGGGAACCTTACAAGAGACCCAGTACTTC.

The chain is built from TRBV5-6 and TRBJ2-3; D may be TRBD2 (6 bases). Trimming took 0 bases from V and 13 from J, leaving 9 bases between them. The length of the CDR3 is 11 residues. Germline V gene sequence: CDR1 SGHDT, CDR2 YYEEEE. CDR3 amino acids: CASSLGRVKYF. In nucleotides, the CDR3 is TGTGCCAGCAGCTTGGGGAGGGTGAAGTATTTT.

The chain employs TRBV5-6 and TRBJ2-7, with D tentatively TRBD2 (6 bases). The CDR3 contains 14 residues. Germline-derived CDR1 and CDR2 are SGHDT and YYEEEE. Trimming left V 3 bases short and J 2 bases short, with 12 bases between. CDR3 in amino acids: CASSSEGGPYEQYF. CDR3 DNA sequence: TGTGCCAGCAGCTCAGAGGGAGGCCCCTACGAGCAGTACTTC.

V usage is TRBV2 and J usage is TRBJ2-3; 10 nucleotides agree with TRBD1. The germline V gene has CDR1 SNHLY and CDR2 FYNNEI. The ends lost 8 bases at V and 4 bases at J; junction bases unmatched: 6. The length of the CDR3 is 14 residues. The CDR3: CASSSDRGADTQYF. CDR3 in DNA: TGTGCCAGCTCTTCGGACAGGGGGGCAGATACGCAGTATTTT.

The chain couples TRBV19 to TRBJ2-2; maybe TRBD2 (6 bases). The V gene's germline CDR1 is LNHDA and CDR2 SQIVND (reference sequence). V was trimmed by 1 base and J by 10 bases, leaving 13 bases between them. The CDR3 runs 14 residues. The CDR3 here is CASSIAGVVVELFF. CDR3 bases: TGTGCCAGTAGTATAGCGGGAGTGGTGGTGGAGCTGTTTTTT. The variable domain in full, with the rest retrieved from reference TRBV19 and TRBJ2-2, is DGGITQSPKYLFRKEGQNVTLSCEQNLNHDAMYWYRQDPGQGLRLIYYSQIVNDFQKGDIAEGYSVSREKKESFPLTVTSAQKNPTAFYLCASSIAGVVVELFFGEGSRLTVL.

The gene calls are TRBV27 and TRBJ2-7; D might be TRBD2 (5 bases). Germline V gene sequence: CDR1 MNHEY, CDR2 SMNVEV (reference sequence). Trimming stripped 5 bases from V and 6 bases from J, with 11 bases between. This CDR3 comprises 12 residues. Here the CDR3 DNA reads TGTGCCAGCAGTACGGGATACAGCGAGCAGTACTTC. This gives the protein CASSTGYSEQYF.

The chain carries TRBV6-4 and TRBJ2-3, with 11 bases matching TRBD2. V lost 3 bases and J lost 3; bases outside the gene matches: 5. The CDR3 is made up of 16 amino acids. The V gene's germline CDR1 is MRHNA and CDR2 SNTAGT. This chain's CDR3 is CASSESLAGGTDTQYF. For the CDR3, the DNA is TGTGCCAGCAGTGAGAGTCTAGCGGGAGGAACAGATACGCAGTATTTT.

This chain joins TRBV7-2 and TRBJ1-5, with D perhaps TRBD1 (5 bases). Trimming removed 3 bases from V and 1 base from J, with 10 bases in between. This CDR3 has 15 residues. The germline CDR1 and CDR2 sequences are SGHTA and FQGNSA. The CDR3 sequence: CASSFRVSSNQPQHF. CDR3 in DNA: TGTGCCAGCAGCTTCAGGGTATCGAGCAATCAGCCCCAGCATTTT. Drawing the rest from reference TRBV7-2 and TRBJ1-5, the complete variable domain is GAGVSQSPSNKVTEKGKDVELRCDPISGHTALYWYRQSLGQGLEFLIYFQGNSAPDKSGLPSDRFSAERTGGSVSTLTIQRTQQEDSAVYLCASSFRVSSNQPQHFGDGTRLSIL.